This record covers a single TCR beta chain. This likely reflects a read error, since a far larger clone is one base away. The donors were all Caucasian adults (living in Nashville, Tennessee). The repertoire was sequenced with immunoSEQ multiplex PCR; TCRdb's copy has only in-frame clones and lacks some. The sample shows 450,000 to 500,000 clones, about 84% of them seen only once. Germline V lookup: CDR1 MNHEY, CDR2 SMNVEV (reference sequence). CDR3 size: 15 residues. The sample originates from a study of shared clonotypes between healthy human individuals. This TCR was recovered from a woman between 40 and 50 years old in good health. Some clones in this sample may be carry-over from other donors' samples. The specimen sequenced was PBMCs. This chain links TRBV27 with TRBJ2-3; D may be TRBD2 (6 bases). The CDR3: CTSSSGSIRTDTQYF. The CDR3 region has the DNA TGTACCAGCAGTTCCGGGAGTATCCGTACAGATACGCAGTATTTT.